The 16 T cell receptor beta chains given below trace back to one sample, sequenced in a study of blood T cell repertoires in COVID-19. The table came from immunoSEQ multiplex PCR; TCRdb's copy has only in-frame clones and leaves some out. Of some 190,000 clones in the sample, almost 90% are singletons; the top ten hold 1.4% to 1.5%. Specimen: peripheral blood. These receptors came from a man aged 18 to 30 with active or convalescent COVID-19.

V is TRBV5-1 and J is TRBJ2-1; 12 bases match TRBD2. CDR3 size: 15 residues. The trim removed 4 bases at V and 7 bases at J, leaving 6 bases unmatched. Germline lookup yields CDR1 SGHRS and CDR2 YFSETQ. For the CDR3, the DNA is TGCGCCAGCAGCCCTGGACTAGCGGGACCGAATGAGCAGTTCTTC. Protein: CASSPGLAGPNEQFF.

This chain links TRBV7-6 with TRBJ2-2; D may be TRBD1 (6 bases). The CDR3 runs 17 residues. V was cut by 4 bases and J by 2 bases, with 17 bases left in between. The germline V gene encodes CDR1 SGHVS and CDR2 FNYEAQ. The CDR3 loop reads CASSSSGQRRNTGELFF. The CDR3 DNA reads TGTGCCAGCAGCTCCTCCGGACAGCGTAGAAACACCGGGGAGCTGTTTTTT.

J is TRBJ1-1 and V is TRBV9, with 7 bases lining up with TRBD1. Germline V gene data show CDR1 as SGDLS and CDR2 as YYNGEE. V lost 5 bases and J lost 1; bases outside the gene matches: 8. This CDR3 comprises 15 residues. The CDR3 is CASSVGTGENTEAFF. CDR3 in DNA: TGTGCCAGCAGTGTTGGTACAGGGGAGAACACTGAAGCTTTCTTT.

This clone showed up just once. V gene TRBV11-2 combines with J gene TRBJ1-3, with D possibly being TRBD1 (5 bases). The CDR3 runs to 16 residues. Germline V gene data show CDR1 as SGHAT and CDR2 as FQNNGV. Trimming cost V 7 bases and J 0 bases, with 16 bases left between them. This CDR3 is CASKGDWISSGNTIYF. The CDR3 nucleotides are TGTGCCAGCAAAGGGGACTGGATTAGCTCTGGAAACACCATATATTTT.

In regard to this clone: Other DNA sequences in this specimen translate into the identical CDR3. V gene TRBV7-3 combines with J gene TRBJ2-5, with 8 bases fitting TRBD2. Germline-derived CDR1 and CDR2 are SGHTA and FQGTGA. The trim removed 2 bases at V and 4 bases at J, leaving 6 bases unmatched. The CDR3 extends over 15 amino acids. CDR3 sequence reads: CASSLGAGGGETQYF. In DNA form, the CDR3 reads TGTGCCAGCAGCTTAGGGGCGGGAGGAGGAGAGACCCAGTACTTC.

The V and J genes are TRBV6-1 and TRBJ1-3; TRBD1 is a possible D gene (5 bases). The CDR3 length is 15 residues. The V gene lost 1 base and the J gene lost 0 bases, with 7 bases spanning the gap. The germline gives CDR1 MNHNS, CDR2 SASEGT. The CDR3 reads CASSEGGFSGNTIYF. The CDR3 DNA sequence: TGTGCCAGCAGTGAAGGGGGCTTCTCTGGAAACACCATATATTTT.

The chain uses TRBV20-1 and TRBJ2-5; D gene uncertain. The CDR3 sequence is 12 residues long. The ends were cut back, 3 bases at V and 5 bases at J, with 10 bases in the middle. Germline V gives CDR1 DFQATT, CDR2 SNEGSKA (reference sequence). CDR3 sequence: CSASPGLETQYF. In nucleotides, the CDR3 is TGCAGTGCTAGTCCCGGTCTGGAGACCCAGTACTTC.

CDR3 in amino acids: CASSQDGGGRTGELFF. The CDR3 DNA sequence: TGCGCCAGCAGCCAAGATGGTGGCGGGAGGACCGGGGAGCTGTTTTTT. The chain combines TRBV4-3 with TRBJ2-2; 8 bases map to TRBD2. The CDR3 contains 16 residues. The J segment lost 5 bases and the V segment lost 0 bases, leaving 5 bases of the junction unmatched. In germline, CDR1 is LGHNA, CDR2 YSLEER.

J is TRBJ2-1 and V is TRBV2; TRBD2 matches 10 bases. The germline CDR1 and CDR2 sequences are SNHLY and FYNNEI. The CDR3 consists of 15 residues. V shed 4 bases, J shed 4 bases, and the junction held 4 bases outside the gene matches. The CDR3 region is CASSVTSGNYNEQFF. The DNA for the CDR3 is TGTGCCAGCAGTGTAACTAGCGGGAATTACAATGAGCAGTTCTTC. Filled out from reference TRBV2 and TRBJ2-1, the complete variable domain reads EPEVTQTPSHQVTQMGQEVILRCVPISNHLYFYWYRQILGQKVEFLVSFYNNEISEKSEIFDDQFSVERPDGSNFTLKIRSTKLEDSAMYFCASSVTSGNYNEQFFGPGTRLTVL.

This chain uses TRBV24-1 with TRBJ2-3, with 7 bases aligning to TRBD1. Trimming removed 1 base from V and 4 bases from J; junction bases left unmatched: 4. The CDR3 has 15 residues. Germline V lookup: CDR1 KGHDR, CDR2 SFDVKD. As DNA, the CDR3 is TGTGCCACCAGTGATTTACGACAGGGTGCAGATACGCAGTATTTT. Amino acids: CATSDLRQGADTQYF.

This clone came up a few times. V and J are TRBV29-1 and TRBJ2-3, with TRBD2 identical over 11 bases. This CDR3 comprises 15 residues. Germline loops: CDR1 SQVTM, CDR2 ANQGSEA. Trimming at V came to 6 bases and at J to 4 bases, leaving 9 bases not matched to a gene. The CDR3: CSVGLLAGAPDTQYF. The CDR3 DNA reads as TGCAGCGTGGGATTACTAGCGGGAGCGCCAGATACGCAGTATTTT.

The chain uses TRBV3-1 (or the pseudogene TRBV3-2) and TRBJ2-1; D may be TRBD2 (5 bases). V dropped 2 bases and J dropped 0 bases, with 14 bases sitting between them. The CDR3 consists of 17 residues. Germline V lookup: CDR1 LGHDT, CDR2 YNNKEL (reference sequence). For the CDR3, the DNA is TGTGCCAGCAGCCAAAGGGAGAACAGCCGCTCCTACAATGAGCAGTTCTTC. The encoded protein is CASSQRENSRSYNEQFF.

V usage is TRBV29-1 and J usage is TRBJ2-1; TRBD2 matches 11 bases. CDR3 length equals 13 residues. Germline CDR1 SQVTM, CDR2 ANQGSEA. V was clipped by 4 bases and J by 9 bases; unmatched bases: 5. This CDR3 is CSVVAGGPSEQFF. The CDR3 region has the DNA TGCAGCGTTGTAGCGGGAGGGCCTAGTGAGCAGTTCTTC.

The V gene is TRBV6-5, the J gene TRBJ2-3; weak D call: TRBD1 (5 bases). The CDR3 has 14 residues. The germline V and J ends were trimmed by 7 bases and 4 bases, with 15 bases remaining between them. Germline CDR1 MNHEY, CDR2 SVGAGI. In nucleotides, the CDR3 is TGTGCCAGCAATCTGATGGGGCTCGCAGATACGCAGTATTTT. Translated: CASNLMGLADTQYF.

This clone was seen a single time. The chain is built from TRBV3-1 (or the pseudogene TRBV3-2) and TRBJ1-1, with D maybe TRBD1 (5 bases). Germline V gene data show CDR1 as LGHDT and CDR2 as YNNKEL (reference sequence). V shed 2 bases and J shed 0 bases, with 13 bases lying between them. This CDR3 is built from 16 residues. The CDR3 DNA follows: TGTGCCAGCAGCCAACTTCTGGGACTGATGAACACTGAAGCTTTCTTT. Protein: CASSQLLGLMNTEAFF.

Note on this clone: The junction differs from germline at one of its ends, possibly a read error. The V and J genes are TRBV7-7 and TRBJ2-1, with D perhaps matching TRBD2 (6 bases). Germline V CDR1 and CDR2: SSHAT, FNYEAQ (reference sequence). This CDR3 spans 16 amino acids. This chain's CDR3 is CASSPAVASDRREQFF. DNA for the CDR3: TGTGCTAGCAGCCCCGCGGTGGCTAGCGATCGACGAGAGCAGTTCTTC.